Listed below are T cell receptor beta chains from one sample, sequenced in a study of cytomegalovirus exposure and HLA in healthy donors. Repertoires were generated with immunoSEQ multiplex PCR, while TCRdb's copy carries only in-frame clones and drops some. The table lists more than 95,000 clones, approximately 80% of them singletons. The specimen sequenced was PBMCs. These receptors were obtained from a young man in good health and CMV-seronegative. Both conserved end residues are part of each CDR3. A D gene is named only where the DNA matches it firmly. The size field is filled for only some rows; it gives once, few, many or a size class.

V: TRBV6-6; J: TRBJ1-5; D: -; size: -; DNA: TGTGCCAGCAGTTACGGGGCTAACCAGCCCCAGCATTTT; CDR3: CASSYGANQPQHF
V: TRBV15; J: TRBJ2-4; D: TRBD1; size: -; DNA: TGTGCCACCAGCAGACTAGACAGGGATTCGGACATTCAGTACTTC; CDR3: CATSRLDRDSDIQYF
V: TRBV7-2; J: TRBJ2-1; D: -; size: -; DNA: TGTGCCAGCAGCTTGGAGGGGAACAATGAGCAGTTCTTC; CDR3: CASSLEGNNEQFF
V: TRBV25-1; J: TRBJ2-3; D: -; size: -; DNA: TGTGCCAGCAGGTTGGCGGGGAGCACAGATACGCAGTATTTT; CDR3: CASRLAGSTDTQYF
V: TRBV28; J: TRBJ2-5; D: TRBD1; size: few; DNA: TGTGCCAGCACTATAGGGGACAGGAACCAAGAGACCCAGTACTTC; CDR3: CASTIGDRNQETQYF
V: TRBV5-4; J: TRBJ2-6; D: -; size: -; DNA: TGTGCCAGCAGCTTGGAGGGGCTGTCTGGGGCCAACGTCCTGACTTTC; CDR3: CASSLEGLSGANVLTF
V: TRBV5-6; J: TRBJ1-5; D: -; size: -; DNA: TGTGCCAGCAGCTTGGAGGGGTATAGCAATCAGCCCCAGCATTTT; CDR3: CASSLEGYSNQPQHF
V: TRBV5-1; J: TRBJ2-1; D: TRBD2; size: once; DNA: TGCGCCAGCAGCTTGGGCGGGGGGAGCTCCTACAATGAGCAGTTCTTC; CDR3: CASSLGGGSSYNEQFF
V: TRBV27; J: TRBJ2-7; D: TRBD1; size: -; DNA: TGTGCCAGCAGCGGAAGTCAAACCGGACAGGAGAACTACGAGCAGTACTTC; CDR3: CASSGSQTGQENYEQYF
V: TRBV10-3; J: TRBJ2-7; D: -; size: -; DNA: TGTGCCATCAGTGCTACGGTTCCCCCCGCCCCACTCTACGAGCAGTACTTC; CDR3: CAISATVPPAPLYEQYF
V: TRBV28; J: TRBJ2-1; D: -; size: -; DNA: TGTGCCAGCAGAGGCGGGGAAGACTCCTACAATGAGCAGTTCTTC; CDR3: CASRGGEDSYNEQFF
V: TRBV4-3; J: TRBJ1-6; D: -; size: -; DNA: TGCGCCAGCAGCCAAGCGGTGGCAGGGGATGGTTCACCCCTCCACTTT; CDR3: CASSQAVAGDGSPLHF
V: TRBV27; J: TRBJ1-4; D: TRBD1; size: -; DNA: TGTGCCAGCAGTACTACCCCCAGGGGGCTAGCTGAAAAACTGTTTTTT; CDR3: CASSTTPRGLAEKLFF
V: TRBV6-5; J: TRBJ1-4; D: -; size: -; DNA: TGTGCCAGCAGTTTTAAGGAGCCAACTAATGAAAAACTGTTTTTT; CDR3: CASSFKEPTNEKLFF
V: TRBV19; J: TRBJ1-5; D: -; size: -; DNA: TGTGCCAGTAGTATACCCCCAGGGTCCCTCTCCCTTCACGGCAATCAGCCCCAGCATTTT; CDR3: CASSIPPGSLSLHGNQPQHF
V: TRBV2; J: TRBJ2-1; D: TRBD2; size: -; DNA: TGTGCCAGCAGTGAACTAGCGGGAACCAATGAGCAGTTCTTC; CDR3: CASSELAGTNEQFF
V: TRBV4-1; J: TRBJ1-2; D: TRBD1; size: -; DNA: TGCGCCAGCAGCCAAGACTTATCCGTAGGACAGGTTTTATACACCTTC; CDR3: CASSQDLSVGQVLYTF
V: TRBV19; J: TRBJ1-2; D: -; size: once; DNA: TGTGCCAGTACCGCAGAGTGGGACTCTAACTATGGCTACACCTTC; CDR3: CASTAEWDSNYGYTF
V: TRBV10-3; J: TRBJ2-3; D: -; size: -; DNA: TGTGCCATCAGTGAGGGGGGCTGGACTACAGATACGCAGTATTTT; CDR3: CAISEGGWTTDTQYF
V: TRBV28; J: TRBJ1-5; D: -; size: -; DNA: TGTGCCAGCAGTTTATTTAGCAGCCCCTTGCAGCCCCAGCATTTT; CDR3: CASSLFSSPLQPQHF
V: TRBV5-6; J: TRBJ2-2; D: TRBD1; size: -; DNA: TGTGCCAGCAGCTTGACCGGCAGGGGGTCCACCGGGGAGCTGTTTTTT; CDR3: CASSLTGRGSTGELFF
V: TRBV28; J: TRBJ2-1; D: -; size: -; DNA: TGTGCCAGCAGTTTCGCCAAGGGGCTCTCCTACAATGAGCAGTTCTTC; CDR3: CASSFAKGLSYNEQFF
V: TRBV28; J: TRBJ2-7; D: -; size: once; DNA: TGTGCCAGCCATAACGACCCCGTAGCGGACGAGCAGTACTTC; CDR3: CASHNDPVADEQYF
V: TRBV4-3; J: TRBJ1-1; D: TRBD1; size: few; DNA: TGCGCCAGCAGCCAGTATAGCGGGACAGTGAACACTGAAGCTTTCTTT; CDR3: CASSQYSGTVNTEAFF
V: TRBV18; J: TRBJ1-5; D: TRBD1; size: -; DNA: TGTGCCAGCTCACGGACAGGCGATAGCAATCAGCCCCAGCATTTT; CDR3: CASSRTGDSNQPQHF
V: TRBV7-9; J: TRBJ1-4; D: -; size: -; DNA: TGTGCCAGCAGCTTGTCCTTTCTACGTGAAAAACTGTTTTTT; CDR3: CASSLSFLREKLFF
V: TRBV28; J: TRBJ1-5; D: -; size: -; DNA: TGTGCCAGCAAACCTCGGGGGAACGGCAATCAGCCCCAGCATTTT; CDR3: CASKPRGNGNQPQHF
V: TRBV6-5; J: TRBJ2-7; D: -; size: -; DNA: TGTGCCAGCTCCTCGCAGGGCGACAACGAGCAGTACTTC; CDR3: CASSSQGDNEQYF
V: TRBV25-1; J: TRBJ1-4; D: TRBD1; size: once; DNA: TGTGCCAGCAGTGAGGGACAGAGAAATGAAAAACTGTTTTTT; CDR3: CASSEGQRNEKLFF
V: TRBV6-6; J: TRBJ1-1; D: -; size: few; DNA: TGTGCCAGCCGCAAGCAGAACACTGAAGCTTTCTTT; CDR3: CASRKQNTEAFF
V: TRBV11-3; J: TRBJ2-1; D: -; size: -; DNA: TGTGCCAGCTCCATAGAGTACGGGAGATATGAGCAGTTCTTC; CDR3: CASSIEYGRYEQFF
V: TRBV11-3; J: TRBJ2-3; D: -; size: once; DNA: TGTGCCAGCAGCTTCACAACCTTCGCAGATACGCAGTATTTT; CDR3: CASSFTTFADTQYF
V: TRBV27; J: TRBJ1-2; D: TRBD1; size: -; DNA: TGTGCCAGCAAGGGGAGACAGGGACGATGGGGAGGCTATGGCTACACCTTC; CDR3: CASKGRQGRWGGYGYTF
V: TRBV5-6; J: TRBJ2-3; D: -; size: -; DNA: TGTGCCAGCAGCTTTGCGACAGATACGCAGTATTTT; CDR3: CASSFATDTQYF
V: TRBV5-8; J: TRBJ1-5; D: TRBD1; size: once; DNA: TGTGCCAGCAGCTTGGTTGAGGGGGCTTTGAGCAATCAGCCCCAGCATTTT; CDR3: CASSLVEGALSNQPQHF
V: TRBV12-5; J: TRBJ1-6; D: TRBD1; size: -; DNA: TGTGCTAGTGGTTTGACCCGGGACAGCAATTCACCCCTCCACTTT; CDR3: CASGLTRDSNSPLHF
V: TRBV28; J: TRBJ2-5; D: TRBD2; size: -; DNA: TGTGCCAGCAGTCGGCGGCTAGCGGTACAAGAGACCCAGTACTTC; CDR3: CASSRRLAVQETQYF
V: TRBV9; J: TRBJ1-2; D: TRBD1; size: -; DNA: TGTGCCAGCAGCGTCGAACCGGACAGGAACTATGGCTACACCTTC; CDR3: CASSVEPDRNYGYTF
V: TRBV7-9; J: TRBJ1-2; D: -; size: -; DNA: TGTGCCAGCAGCTTAGACGCATCGGATGGCTACACCTTC; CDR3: CASSLDASDGYTF
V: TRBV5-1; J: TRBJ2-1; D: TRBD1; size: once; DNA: TGCGCCAGCAGCCCTGGACAGGCAAACAATGAGCAGTTCTTC; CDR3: CASSPGQANNEQFF
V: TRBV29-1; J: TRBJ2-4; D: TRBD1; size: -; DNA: TGCAGCGTTGCCTCGGGACAGGATGGGCCCAAAAACATTCAGTACTTC; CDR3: CSVASGQDGPKNIQYF
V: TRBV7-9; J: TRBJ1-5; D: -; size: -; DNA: TGTGCCAGCAGCCCCCCTGGGGCAGGGGACCAGCCCCAGCATTTT; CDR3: CASSPPGAGDQPQHF
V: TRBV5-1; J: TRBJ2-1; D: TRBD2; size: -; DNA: TGCGCCAGCAGCTCAGGACTAGCGGGTATCTATGAGCAGTTCTTC; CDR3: CASSSGLAGIYEQFF
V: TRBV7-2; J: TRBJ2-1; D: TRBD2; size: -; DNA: TGTGCCAGCAGCTTAGTATTTAGCGGGAGCCCGTATGAGCAGTTCTTC; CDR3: CASSLVFSGSPYEQFF
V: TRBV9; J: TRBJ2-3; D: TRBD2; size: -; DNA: TGTGCCAGCAGCCCCAAACTAGCGGCAAGCACAGATACGCAGTATTTT; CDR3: CASSPKLAASTDTQYF
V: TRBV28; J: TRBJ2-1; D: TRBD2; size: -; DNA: TGTGCCAGCAGCCTGGGACTAGGGGGCTACAATGAGCAGTTCTTC; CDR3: CASSLGLGGYNEQFF
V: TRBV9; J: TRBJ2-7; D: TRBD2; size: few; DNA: TGTGCCAGCAGCGCCGGGACTAGCGGTTACTACGAGCAGTACTTC; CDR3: CASSAGTSGYYEQYF